This T cell receptor (beta chain) was identified in a study of sequential checkpoint blockade in melanoma. Background on the study: Randomization was 1:1 between first-line nivolumab→ipilimumab and ipilimumab→nivolumab.

The CDR3 has 15 amino acids. Per germline, CDR1 SGHNT and CDR2 YYREEE (reference sequence). Clones were sequenced by immunoSEQ multiplex PCR, and TCRdb holds only the in-frame ones, with some missing. The sample records around 18,000 clones, under 75% being singletons. This clone was found a few times. Treatment of the sample: randomized to nivolumab then ipilimumab (arm A) or the reverse (arm B). None of the patients previously received DNA-damaging chemotherapy. The TCR was taken from a human donor with melanoma. Source: CD8+ T cells sorted from blood (inferred from file names), taken from a patient given nivolumab and ipilimumab in sequence. The chain links TRBV5-4 to TRBJ2-5; D is possibly TRBD2 (5 bases). Gene TRBJ2-7 matches the end of the DNA better, so the J call may be wrong. Written as DNA, the CDR3 is TGTGCCAGCAGCTTGGCCTTGGGAGTTTCCTACGAGCAGTACTTC. Translated, it gives CASSLALGVSYEQYF.